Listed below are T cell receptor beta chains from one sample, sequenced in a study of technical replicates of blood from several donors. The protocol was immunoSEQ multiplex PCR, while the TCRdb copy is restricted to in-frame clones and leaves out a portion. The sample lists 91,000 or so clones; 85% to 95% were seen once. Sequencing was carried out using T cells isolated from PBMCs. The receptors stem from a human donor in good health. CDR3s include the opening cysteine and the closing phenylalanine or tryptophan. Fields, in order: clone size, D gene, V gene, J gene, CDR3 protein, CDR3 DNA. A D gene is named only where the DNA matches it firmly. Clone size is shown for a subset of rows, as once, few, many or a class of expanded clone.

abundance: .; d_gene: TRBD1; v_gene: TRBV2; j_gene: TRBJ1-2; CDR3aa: CASSTLFRDRGSRGYTF; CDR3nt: TGTGCCAGCAGTACACTGTTCCGGGACAGGGGGTCAAGAGGCTACACCTTC
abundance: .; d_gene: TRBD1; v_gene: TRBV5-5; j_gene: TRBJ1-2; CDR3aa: CASSERQGGLYGYTF; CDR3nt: TGTGCCAGCAGCGAAAGGCAGGGGGGCCTCTATGGCTACACCTTC
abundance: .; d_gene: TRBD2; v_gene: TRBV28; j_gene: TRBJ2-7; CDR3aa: CASSPPSGRDHEQYF; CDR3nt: TGTGCCAGCAGTCCACCAAGCGGGAGAGACCACGAGCAGTACTTC
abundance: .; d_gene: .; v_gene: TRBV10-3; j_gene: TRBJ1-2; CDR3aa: CANWNYSF; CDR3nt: TGTGCCAATTGGAACTACTCCTTC
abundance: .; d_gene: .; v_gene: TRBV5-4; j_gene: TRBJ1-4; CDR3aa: CASSLDLDEKLFF; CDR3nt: TGTGCCAGCAGCTTGGATCTTGATGAAAAACTGTTTTTT
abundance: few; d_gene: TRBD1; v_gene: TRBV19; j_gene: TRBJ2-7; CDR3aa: CASSMLGQGNEQYF; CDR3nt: TGTGCCAGTAGTATGCTGGGACAGGGGAACGAGCAGTACTTC
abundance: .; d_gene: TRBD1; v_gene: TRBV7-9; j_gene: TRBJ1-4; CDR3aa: CASSPGQGGEKLFF; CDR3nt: TGTGCCAGCAGCCCTGGACAGGGCGGTGAAAAACTGTTTTTT
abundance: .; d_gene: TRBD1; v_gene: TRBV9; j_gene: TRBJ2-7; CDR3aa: CASSPFLTGKNEQYF; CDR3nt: TGTGCCAGCAGCCCCTTTTTGACAGGGAAAAACGAGCAGTACTTC
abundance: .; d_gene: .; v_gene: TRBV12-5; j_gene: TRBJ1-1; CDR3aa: CASGLSRTEAFF; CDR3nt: TGTGCTAGTGGTTTGAGTCGGACTGAAGCTTTCTTT
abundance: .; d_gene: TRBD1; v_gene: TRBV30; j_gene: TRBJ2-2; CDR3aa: CAWGTGGPTNTGELFF; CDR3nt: TGTGCCTGGGGGACAGGGGGCCCCACGAACACCGGGGAGCTGTTTTTT
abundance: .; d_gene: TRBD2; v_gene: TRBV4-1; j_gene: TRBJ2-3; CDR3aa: CASSQRTSGSEADTQYF; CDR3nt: TGCGCCAGCAGCCAAAGGACTAGCGGGAGTGAGGCAGATACGCAGTATTTT
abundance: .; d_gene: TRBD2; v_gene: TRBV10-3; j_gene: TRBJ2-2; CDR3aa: CAISEGLAGVRDTGELFF; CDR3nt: TGTGCCATCAGTGAAGGACTAGCGGGAGTTCGAGACACCGGGGAGCTGTTTTTT
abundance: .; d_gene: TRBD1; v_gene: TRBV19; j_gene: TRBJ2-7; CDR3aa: CASSRDSGYEQYF; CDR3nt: TGTGCCAGTAGTAGGGACAGTGGCTACGAGCAGTACTTC
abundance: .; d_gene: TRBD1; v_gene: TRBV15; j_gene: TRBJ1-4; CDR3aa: CATQGAGNEKLFF; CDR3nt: TGTGCCACGCAGGGGGCGGGTAATGAAAAACTGTTTTTT
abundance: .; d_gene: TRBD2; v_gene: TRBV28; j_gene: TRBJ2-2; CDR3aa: CASSLGLAGLTGELFF; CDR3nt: TGTGCCAGCAGCCTTGGACTAGCGGGCCTGACCGGGGAGCTGTTTTTT
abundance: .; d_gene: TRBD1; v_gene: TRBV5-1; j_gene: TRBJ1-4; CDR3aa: CASSQPGQTNEKLFF; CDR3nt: TGCGCCAGCAGCCAACCGGGACAGACTAATGAAAAACTGTTTTTT